The next 3 T cell receptor beta chains were all read from a single sample in a study of CD8+CD57+ T cells in acquired aplastic anemia. For sequencing, patients were chosen who had shown expansion of CD8+CD57+ cells by flow cytometry. The use of genomic DNA as template underpinned the TCR beta VDJ and CDR3 profiling. TCRdb independently ran MiXCR on the reads; one entry per CDR3 protein. Of around 210,000 distinct CDR3 sequences in the sample, 60% to 80% were seen once. Sequenced input: sorted CD4+, CD8+, or CD8+CD57+ T cells (not recorded which) from PBMCs. Receptors originate from a human donor with aplastic anemia.

This chain links TRBV19 with TRBJ1-1, with TRBD1 as a possible D gene (5 bases). The CDR3 spans 14 residues. The germline V and J ends were trimmed by 5 bases and 0 bases, with 10 bases remaining between them. CDR1 and CDR2 from the germline V gene are LNHDA and SQIVND (reference sequence). The CDR3 here is CASSPDSLNTEAFF. The CDR3, as DNA: TGTGCCAGTAGTCCCGACAGCCTGAACACTGAAGCTTTCTTT.

V gene TRBV29-1 combines with J gene TRBJ2-3; D not resolved. V dropped 4 bases and J dropped 4 bases, with 6 bases sitting between them. This CDR3 has 11 residues. Per germline, CDR1 SQVTM and CDR2 ANQGSEA. The CDR3: CSVGEADTQYF. The CDR3 bases are TGCAGCGTTGGAGAGGCAGATACGCAGTATTTT.

This chain connects TRBV4-2 to TRBJ2-1; D not certain. The CDR3 covers 12 residues. V was clipped by 1 base and J by 8 bases, with 6 bases between them. Germline values: CDR1 LGHNA, CDR2 YNFKEQ. The CDR3 reads CASSQASHEQFF. The CDR3 DNA reads TGTGCCAGCAGCCAAGCATCACATGAGCAGTTCTTC.